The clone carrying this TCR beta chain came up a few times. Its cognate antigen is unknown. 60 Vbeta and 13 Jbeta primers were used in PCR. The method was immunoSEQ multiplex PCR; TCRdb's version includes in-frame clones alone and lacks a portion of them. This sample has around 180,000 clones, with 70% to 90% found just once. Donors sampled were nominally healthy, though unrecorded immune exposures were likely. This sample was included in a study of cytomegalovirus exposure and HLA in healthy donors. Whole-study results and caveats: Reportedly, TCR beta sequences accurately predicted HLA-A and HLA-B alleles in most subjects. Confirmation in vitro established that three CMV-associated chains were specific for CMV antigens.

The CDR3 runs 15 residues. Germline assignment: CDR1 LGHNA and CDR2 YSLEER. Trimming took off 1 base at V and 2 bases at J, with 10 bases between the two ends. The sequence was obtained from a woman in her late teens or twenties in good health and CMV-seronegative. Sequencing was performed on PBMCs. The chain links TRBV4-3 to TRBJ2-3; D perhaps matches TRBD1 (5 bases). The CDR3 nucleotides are TGCGCCAGCAGCCAAGCGCAAGGGGTCACAGATACGCAGTATTTT. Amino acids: CASSQAQGVTDTQYF.